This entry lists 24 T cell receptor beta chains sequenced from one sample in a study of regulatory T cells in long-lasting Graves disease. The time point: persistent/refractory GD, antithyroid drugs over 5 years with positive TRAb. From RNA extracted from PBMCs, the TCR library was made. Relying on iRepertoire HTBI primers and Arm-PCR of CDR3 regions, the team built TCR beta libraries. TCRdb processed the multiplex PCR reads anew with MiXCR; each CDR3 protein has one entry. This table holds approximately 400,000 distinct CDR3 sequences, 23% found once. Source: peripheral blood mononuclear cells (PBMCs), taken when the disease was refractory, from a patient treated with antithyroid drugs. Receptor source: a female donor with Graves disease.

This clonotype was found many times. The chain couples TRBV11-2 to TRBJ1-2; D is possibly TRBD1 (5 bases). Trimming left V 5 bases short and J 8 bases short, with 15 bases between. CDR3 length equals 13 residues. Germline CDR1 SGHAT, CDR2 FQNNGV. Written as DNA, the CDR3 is TGTGCCAGCAGCGCACTTCAGGGACCGGGCTACACCTTC. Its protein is CASSALQGPGYTF.

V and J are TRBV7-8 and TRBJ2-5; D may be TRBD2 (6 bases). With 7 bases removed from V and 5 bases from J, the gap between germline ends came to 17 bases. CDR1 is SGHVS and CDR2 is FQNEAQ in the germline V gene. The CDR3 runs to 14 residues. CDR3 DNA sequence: TGTGCCAGCATCCGTCGACTAGTTGGCGAGACCCAGTACTTC. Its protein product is CASIRRLVGETQYF.

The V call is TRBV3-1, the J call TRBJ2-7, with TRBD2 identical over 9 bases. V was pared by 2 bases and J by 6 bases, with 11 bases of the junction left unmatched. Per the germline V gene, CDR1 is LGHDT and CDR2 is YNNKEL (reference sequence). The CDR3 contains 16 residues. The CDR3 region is CASSQLTGTSPSEQYF. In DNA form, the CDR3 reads TGTGCCAGCAGCCAACTTACCGGGACTAGCCCATCCGAGCAGTACTTC.

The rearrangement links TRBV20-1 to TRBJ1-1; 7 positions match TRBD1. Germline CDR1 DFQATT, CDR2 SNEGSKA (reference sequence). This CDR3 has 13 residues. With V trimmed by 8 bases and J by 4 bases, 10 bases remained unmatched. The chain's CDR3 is CSPRQGKGTEAFF. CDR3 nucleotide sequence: TGCAGTCCTCGACAGGGCAAAGGCACTGAAGCTTTCTTT.

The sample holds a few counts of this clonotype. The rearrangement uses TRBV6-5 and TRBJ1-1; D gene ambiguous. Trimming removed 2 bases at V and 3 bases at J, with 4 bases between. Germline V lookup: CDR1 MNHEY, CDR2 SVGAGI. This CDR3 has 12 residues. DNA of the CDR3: TGTGCCAGCAGTTACCTGGACACTGAAGCTTTCTTT. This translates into CASSYLDTEAFF.

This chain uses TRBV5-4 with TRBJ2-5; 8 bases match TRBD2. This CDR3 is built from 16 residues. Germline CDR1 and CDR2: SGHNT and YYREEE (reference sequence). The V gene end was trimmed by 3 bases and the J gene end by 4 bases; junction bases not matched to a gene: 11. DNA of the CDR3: TGTGCCAGCAGCTCTTCAGCGGGAGCGGGAAGAGAGACCCAGTACTTC. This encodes CASSSSAGAGRETQYF.

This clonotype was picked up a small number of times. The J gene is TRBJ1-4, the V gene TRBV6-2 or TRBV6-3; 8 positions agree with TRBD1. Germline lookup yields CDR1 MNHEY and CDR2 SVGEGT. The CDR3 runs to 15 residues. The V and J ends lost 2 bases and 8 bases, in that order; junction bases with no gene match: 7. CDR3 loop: CASSYAGTGREKLFF. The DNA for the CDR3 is TGTGCCAGCAGTTACGCCGGGACAGGACGGGAAAAACTGTTTTTT.

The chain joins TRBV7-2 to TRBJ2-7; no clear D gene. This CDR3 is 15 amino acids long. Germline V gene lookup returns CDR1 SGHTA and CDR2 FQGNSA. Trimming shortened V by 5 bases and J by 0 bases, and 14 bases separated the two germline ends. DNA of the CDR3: TGTGCCAGCAGCCGCGTCGAGACTGCCTCCTACGAGCAGTACTTC. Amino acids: CASSRVETASYEQYF.

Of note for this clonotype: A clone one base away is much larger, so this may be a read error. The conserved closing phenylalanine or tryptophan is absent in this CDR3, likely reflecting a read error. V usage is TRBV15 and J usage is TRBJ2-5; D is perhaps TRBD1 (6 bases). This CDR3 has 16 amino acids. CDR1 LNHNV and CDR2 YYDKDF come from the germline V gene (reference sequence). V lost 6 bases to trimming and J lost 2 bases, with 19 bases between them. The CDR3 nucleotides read TGTGCCACCAGGCACCAGACAGGACGGATGCAAGAGACCCAGTACTCC. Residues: CATRHQTGRMQETQYS.

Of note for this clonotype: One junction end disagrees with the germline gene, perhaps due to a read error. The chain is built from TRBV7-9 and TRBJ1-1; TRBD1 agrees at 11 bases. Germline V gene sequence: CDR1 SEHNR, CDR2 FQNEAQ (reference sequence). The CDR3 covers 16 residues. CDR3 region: CDSSRTGGAGLPEAFF. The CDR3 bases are TGTGACAGCAGCAGGACAGGGGGCGCGGGTCTCCCTGAAGCTTTCTTT.

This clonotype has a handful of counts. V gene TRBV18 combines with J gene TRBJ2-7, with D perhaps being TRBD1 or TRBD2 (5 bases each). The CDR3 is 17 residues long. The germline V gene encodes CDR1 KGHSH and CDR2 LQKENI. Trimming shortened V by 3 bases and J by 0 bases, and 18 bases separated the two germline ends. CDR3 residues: CASSPLATGQSSYEQYF. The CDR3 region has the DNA TGTGCCAGCTCACCTCTGGCTACGGGGCAAAGCTCCTACGAGCAGTACTTC.

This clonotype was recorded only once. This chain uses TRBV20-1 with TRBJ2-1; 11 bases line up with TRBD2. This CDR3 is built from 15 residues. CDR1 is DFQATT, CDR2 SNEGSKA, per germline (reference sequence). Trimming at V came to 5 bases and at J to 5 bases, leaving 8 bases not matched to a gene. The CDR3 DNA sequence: TGCAGTGCTCAACGGGGGACTAGCGGTCACAATGAGCAGTTCTTC. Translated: CSAQRGTSGHNEQFF.

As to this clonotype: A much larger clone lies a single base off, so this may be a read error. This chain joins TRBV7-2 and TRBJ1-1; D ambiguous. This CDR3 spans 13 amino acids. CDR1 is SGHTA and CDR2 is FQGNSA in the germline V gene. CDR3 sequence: CACRYARGTEAFF. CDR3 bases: TGTGCCTGCAGATACGCTCGGGGCACTGAAGCTTTCTTT.

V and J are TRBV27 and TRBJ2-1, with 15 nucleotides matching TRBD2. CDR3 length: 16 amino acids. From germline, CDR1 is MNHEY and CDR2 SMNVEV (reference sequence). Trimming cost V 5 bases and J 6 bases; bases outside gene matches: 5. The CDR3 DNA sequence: TGTGCCAGCAGTATACGGACTAGCGGGAGGGCCAATGAGCAGTTCTTC. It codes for CASSIRTSGRANEQFF.

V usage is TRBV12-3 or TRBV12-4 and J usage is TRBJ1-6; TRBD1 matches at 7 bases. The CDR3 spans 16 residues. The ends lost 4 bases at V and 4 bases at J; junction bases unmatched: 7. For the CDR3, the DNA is TGTGCCAGCAGTTACTCGGGACAGTCTTATAATTCACCCCTCCACTTT. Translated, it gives CASSYSGQSYNSPLHF.

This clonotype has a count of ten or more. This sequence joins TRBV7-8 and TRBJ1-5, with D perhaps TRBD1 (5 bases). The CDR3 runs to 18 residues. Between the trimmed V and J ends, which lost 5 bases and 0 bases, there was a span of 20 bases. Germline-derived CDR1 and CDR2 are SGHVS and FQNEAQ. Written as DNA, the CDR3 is TGTGCCAGCAGCCCAGGGAGGGTTGTACAGACTAGCAATCAGCCCCAGCATTTT. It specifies CASSPGRVVQTSNQPQHF.

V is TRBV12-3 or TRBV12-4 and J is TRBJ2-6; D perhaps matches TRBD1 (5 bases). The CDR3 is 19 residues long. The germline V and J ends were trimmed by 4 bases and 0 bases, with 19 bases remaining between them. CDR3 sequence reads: CASSSPPRGRSSGANVLTF. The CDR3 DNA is TGTGCCAGCAGTTCCCCGCCTAGGGGTAGAAGCTCTGGGGCCAACGTCCTGACTTTC.

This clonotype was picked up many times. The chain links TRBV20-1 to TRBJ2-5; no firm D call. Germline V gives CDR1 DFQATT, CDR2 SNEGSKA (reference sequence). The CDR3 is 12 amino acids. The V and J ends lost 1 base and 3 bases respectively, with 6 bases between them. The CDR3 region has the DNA TGCAGTGCTAGAGGAGGCGAAGAGACCCAGTACTTC. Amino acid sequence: CSARGGEETQYF.

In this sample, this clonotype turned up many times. CDR3: CASSEGLAGEVETQYF. CDR3 nucleotide sequence: TGTGCCAGCAGTGAAGGGCTAGCGGGAGAAGTAGAGACCCAGTACTTC. The rearrangement joins TRBV2 to TRBJ2-4; 10 nucleotides line up with TRBD2. The end of the DNA is better explained by TRBJ2-5, so the J call may be wrong. The CDR3 sequence is 16 residues long. Germline values: CDR1 SNHLY, CDR2 FYNNEI.

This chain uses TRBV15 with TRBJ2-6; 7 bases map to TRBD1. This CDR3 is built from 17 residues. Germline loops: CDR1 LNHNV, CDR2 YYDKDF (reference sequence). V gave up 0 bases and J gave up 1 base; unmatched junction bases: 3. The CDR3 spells CATSRDRQGSGANVLTF. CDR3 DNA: TGTGCCACCAGCAGAGATCGACAGGGATCTGGGGCCAACGTCCTGACTTTC. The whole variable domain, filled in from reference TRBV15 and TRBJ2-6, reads DAMVIQNPRYQVTQFGKPVTLSCSQTLNHNVMYWYQQKSSQAPKLLFHYYDKDFNNEADTPDNFQSRRPNTSFCFLDIRSPGLGDTAMYLCATSRDRQGSGANVLTFGAGSRLTVL.

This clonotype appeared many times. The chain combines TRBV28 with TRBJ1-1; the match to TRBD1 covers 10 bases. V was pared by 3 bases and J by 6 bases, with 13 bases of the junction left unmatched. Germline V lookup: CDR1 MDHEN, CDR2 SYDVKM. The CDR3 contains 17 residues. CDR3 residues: CASSLGVRGQGSSEAFF. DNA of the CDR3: TGTGCCAGCAGTTTGGGGGTACGGGGACAGGGGAGTTCTGAAGCTTTCTTT.

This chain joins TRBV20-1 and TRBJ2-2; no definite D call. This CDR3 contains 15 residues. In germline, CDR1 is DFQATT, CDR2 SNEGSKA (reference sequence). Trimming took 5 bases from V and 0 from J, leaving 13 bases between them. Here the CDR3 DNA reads TGCAGTGCTCTATACCGGGCCCCGAACACCGGGGAGCTGTTTTTT. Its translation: CSALYRAPNTGELFF.

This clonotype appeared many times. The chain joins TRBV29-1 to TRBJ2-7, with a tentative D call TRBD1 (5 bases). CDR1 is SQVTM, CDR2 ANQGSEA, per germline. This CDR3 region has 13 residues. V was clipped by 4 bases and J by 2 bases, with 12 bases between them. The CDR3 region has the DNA TGCAGCGTTGTGTCAGGGCTTGCCTACGAGCAGTACTTC. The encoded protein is CSVVSGLAYEQYF.

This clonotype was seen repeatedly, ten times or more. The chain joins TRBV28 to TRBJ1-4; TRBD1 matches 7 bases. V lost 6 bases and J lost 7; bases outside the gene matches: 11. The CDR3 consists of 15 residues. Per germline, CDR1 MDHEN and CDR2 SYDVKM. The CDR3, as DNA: TGTGCCAGCAGGGCCCCAGGGGGATGGAGTGAAAAACTGTTTTTT. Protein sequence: CASRAPGGWSEKLFF.